This T cell receptor (beta chain) was recorded in a study of T-cell memory formation after mild COVID-19. Study results and caveats: CD4/CD8 balance characterized clones contracting day 15 to 85, and CD4+ skew characterized later expanders.

TCRdb re-analysed the 5' RACE reads in MiXCR, keeping a single row per CDR3 protein. The sample contains fewer than 700,000 distinct CDR3 sequences, approximately 21% of which appear only once. The germline CDR1 and CDR2 sequences are DFQATT and SNEGSKA (reference sequence). Trimming pared 0 bases from V and 3 bases from J, leaving 12 bases between. There are 15 residues in the CDR3. This clonotype turned up a few times. Its antigen is still unknown. V is TRBV20-1 and J is TRBJ1-3, with D possibly TRBD1 on 6 matching bases. Sequenced sample: PBMCs or a T cell subset sorted from them (not recorded which). This sequence originates from an adult woman who had mild COVID-19 (a few samples of this study predate the infection). Cell type and time point are not known. The CDR3 here is CSARDHLQGGNTIYF. For the CDR3, the DNA is TGCAGTGCTAGAGATCATTTACAGGGTGGAAACACCATATATTTT.